This T cell receptor (beta chain) was retrieved from a study of vaccination effects on CD4 cells after COVID-19. The study's findings and limits: There was marked clonal contraction among infection- and vaccine-induced clones late after vaccination.

In germline, CDR1 is MRHNA, CDR2 SNTAGT. Trimming at V came to 3 bases and at J to 2 bases, leaving 2 bases not matched to a gene. This CDR3 is built from 15 residues. Here immunoSEQ multiplex PCR was the method, and the copy in TCRdb shows in-frame clones only, minus some. The sample includes about 23,000 clones, about three quarters of them seen just once. On this clone: Its antigen is unknown.

Sequencing in the ViraFEST assay came after antigen-specific CD4+ T cells had been expanded with viral peptide pools, which were used to stimulate PBMC. When less than 12 days of culture had elapsed, CD4+ T cells were isolated. According to the study, vaccine recipients showed no prior SARS-CoV-2 infection and negative nucleocapsid antibodies. It was with 10 IU/ml IL-2 and approximately 10 ug/ml peptides that two million PBMC per well were cultured. This sequence was found in a human donor who received a COVID-19 vaccine. The chain is built from TRBV6-4 and TRBJ2-3; 10 nucleotides agree with TRBD2. Sequencing was performed on CD4+ T cells from PBMCs cultured with SARS-CoV-2 spike peptides, taken before COVID-19 vaccination. The CDR3 protein is CASSESGGATDTQYF. CDR3 sequence (DNA): TGTGCCAGCAGTGAAAGCGGGGGGGCCACAGATACGCAGTATTTT.